Listed below are T cell receptor beta chains from one sample, sequenced in a study of graft-versus-host responses after intestinal transplantation. For these TCRs, the target antigens are not known. Repertoires were generated with immunoSEQ multiplex PCR, while TCRdb's copy carries only in-frame clones and drops some. This sample has 100,000 to 140,000 clones; approximately 86% occur once, and the top ten carry less than 0.85%. The sequencing here drew on unstimulated CD4+ T cells sorted from spleen or lymph node cells, taken before transplant. Source of these receptors: a human donor who was the organ donor for an intestinal transplant. The CDR3 runs from the conserved cysteine through the conserved F or W. The D gene is left open where the match is weak. Clone size is shown for a subset of rows, as once, few, many or a class of expanded clone.

V gene: TRBV19
clone size: NA
D gene: TRBD1
J gene: TRBJ2-5
CDR3 DNA: TGTGCCAGTAGTCGGGACAGACAAGAGACCCAGTACTTC
CDR3 protein: CASSRDRQETQYF

V gene: TRBV19
clone size: NA
D gene: TRBD1
J gene: TRBJ1-4
CDR3 DNA: TGTGCCAGTAGTCTATTAGACAGGGGGAATTCAACTAATGAAAAACTGTTTTTT
CDR3 protein: CASSLLDRGNSTNEKLFF

V gene: TRBV6-6
clone size: NA
D gene: TRBD1
J gene: TRBJ2-7
CDR3 DNA: TGTGCCAGCACAACAGGGGGTCGTTCCTACGAGCAGTACTTC
CDR3 protein: CASTTGGRSYEQYF

V gene: TRBV30
clone size: NA
D gene: TRBD1
J gene: TRBJ2-7
CDR3 DNA: TGTGCCAGTGGGACAGCCTACGAGCAGTACTTC
CDR3 protein: CASGTAYEQYF

V gene: TRBV19
clone size: NA
D gene: NA
J gene: TRBJ1-3
CDR3 DNA: TGTGCCAGTAGTATAAGGCTCTCCTCTGGAAACACCATATATTTT
CDR3 protein: CASSIRLSSGNTIYF

V gene: TRBV6-5
clone size: NA
D gene: NA
J gene: TRBJ1-1
CDR3 DNA: TGTGCCCGCAGTTACGGGGGGGGGATAATGAACACTGAAGCTTTCTTT
CDR3 protein: CARSYGGGIMNTEAFF

V gene: TRBV27
clone size: NA
D gene: NA
J gene: TRBJ1-6
CDR3 DNA: TGTGCCAGCAGTCCGTCCGGACGGTATAATTCACCCCTCCACTTT
CDR3 protein: CASSPSGRYNSPLHF

V gene: TRBV2
clone size: NA
D gene: TRBD1
J gene: TRBJ2-2
CDR3 DNA: TGTGCCAGCAGGGCCGGGACAGAGACCGGGGAGCTGTTTTTT
CDR3 protein: CASRAGTETGELFF

V gene: TRBV19
clone size: NA
D gene: TRBD1
J gene: TRBJ1-1
CDR3 DNA: TGTGCCAGTAGTACATGGTTTTCTGACAGGGGACCGAACACTGAAGCTTTCTTT
CDR3 protein: CASSTWFSDRGPNTEAFF

V gene: TRBV5-5
clone size: NA
D gene: NA
J gene: TRBJ1-3
CDR3 DNA: TGTGCCAGCAGCTTCCAAAACACCATATATTTT
CDR3 protein: CASSFQNTIYF

V gene: TRBV4-1
clone size: NA
D gene: NA
J gene: TRBJ2-3
CDR3 DNA: TGCGCCAGCAGCCAAGACAGGGGCACAGATACGCAGTATTTT
CDR3 protein: CASSQDRGTDTQYF

V gene: TRBV18
clone size: NA
D gene: NA
J gene: TRBJ2-1
CDR3 DNA: TGTGCCAGCTCAACTTACAATGAGCAGTTCTTC
CDR3 protein: CASSTYNEQFF

V gene: TRBV11-3
clone size: NA
D gene: TRBD1
J gene: TRBJ1-4
CDR3 DNA: TGTGCCAGCAGCTTGGGACAGGGGAACGAAAAACTGTTTTTT
CDR3 protein: CASSLGQGNEKLFF

V gene: TRBV6-1
clone size: NA
D gene: TRBD1
J gene: TRBJ2-5
CDR3 DNA: TGTGCCAGCACTCGGGACAGGGGGGGGACCCAGTACTTC
CDR3 protein: CASTRDRGGTQYF

V gene: TRBV5-6
clone size: NA
D gene: TRBD1
J gene: TRBJ2-7
CDR3 DNA: TGTGCCAGCAGCTCCGGGACAGGGAGCTACGAGCAGTACTTC
CDR3 protein: CASSSGTGSYEQYF

V gene: TRBV30
clone size: NA
D gene: NA
J gene: TRBJ2-3
CDR3 DNA: TGTGCCTCCACCGGGACGGGGAGCACAGATACGCAGTATTTT
CDR3 protein: CASTGTGSTDTQYF

V gene: TRBV4-2
clone size: NA
D gene: NA
J gene: TRBJ2-7
CDR3 DNA: TGTGCCAGCACCGAACCCGGGACATACGAGCAGTACTTC
CDR3 protein: CASTEPGTYEQYF

V gene: TRBV5-6
clone size: NA
D gene: TRBD2
J gene: TRBJ2-2
CDR3 DNA: TGTGCCAGCAGCTTGCCGGGGACTACTAACACCGGGGAGCTGTTTTTT
CDR3 protein: CASSLPGTTNTGELFF

V gene: TRBV27
clone size: NA
D gene: NA
J gene: TRBJ2-4
CDR3 DNA: TGTGCCAGCAGTTTTGCCGCGGGGAGTCTAGCCAAAAACATTCAGTACTTC
CDR3 protein: CASSFAAGSLAKNIQYF

V gene: TRBV2
clone size: NA
D gene: NA
J gene: TRBJ2-7
CDR3 DNA: TGTGCCAGCGGAGGGGCTGGACTATCCTACGAGCAGTACTTC
CDR3 protein: CASGGAGLSYEQYF

V gene: TRBV19
clone size: few
D gene: NA
J gene: TRBJ1-5
CDR3 DNA: TGTGCCAGTAGTATGGACCGAAATCAGCCCCAGCATTTT
CDR3 protein: CASSMDRNQPQHF

V gene: TRBV6-1
clone size: NA
D gene: TRBD1
J gene: TRBJ2-2
CDR3 DNA: TGTGCCAGCAGTTCAGGGGGGAACACCGGGGAGCTGTTTTTT
CDR3 protein: CASSSGGNTGELFF

V gene: TRBV27
clone size: NA
D gene: TRBD1
J gene: TRBJ1-5
CDR3 DNA: TGTGCCAGCAGACCGGTCTACAGGGGGCGAGGTCGGCCCCAGCATTTT
CDR3 protein: CASRPVYRGRGRPQHF

V gene: TRBV29-1
clone size: NA
D gene: NA
J gene: TRBJ2-5
CDR3 DNA: TGCAGCGTTGGTCCCCAGCTCCAAGAGACCCAGTACTTC
CDR3 protein: CSVGPQLQETQYF

V gene: TRBV7-7
clone size: NA
D gene: TRBD1
J gene: TRBJ2-5
CDR3 DNA: TGTGCCAGCAGCTATGGGACAGCTGAAGAGACCCAGTACTTC
CDR3 protein: CASSYGTAEETQYF

V gene: TRBV5-1
clone size: once
D gene: NA
J gene: TRBJ2-7
CDR3 DNA: TGCGCCAGCAGCTTGGGACTAGTGAGCGAGCAGTACTTC
CDR3 protein: CASSLGLVSEQYF

V gene: TRBV28
clone size: NA
D gene: NA
J gene: TRBJ1-1
CDR3 DNA: TGTGCCAGCACCTCGAGGACAAGGGGGGCTTTCTTT
CDR3 protein: CASTSRTRGAFF

V gene: TRBV2
clone size: NA
D gene: NA
J gene: TRBJ1-2
CDR3 DNA: TGTGCCAGCAGTATGGACAGCTATGGCTACACCTTC
CDR3 protein: CASSMDSYGYTF

V gene: TRBV6-5
clone size: NA
D gene: NA
J gene: TRBJ1-5
CDR3 DNA: TGTGCCAGCAGTTACTCCGGGGGGACGGGTCAGCCCCAGCATTTT
CDR3 protein: CASSYSGGTGQPQHF